The following is a TCR beta chain sequence with its context. Every subset had its genomic DNA shared out evenly among several immunoSEQ plates. This table comes from immunoSEQ multiplex PCR, and its TCRdb copy is limited to in-frame clones, with some not included. This sample has about 2 million clones, with over 85% found just once. The naive CD8 subset, CD45RO-negative cells positively selected for CCR7, excluded terminally differentiated effector memory CD45RA+ cells. The data stem from a study of shared clonotypes between healthy human individuals. Input material: naive CD8+ T cells sorted from blood. The receptor was derived from a man between 18 and 29 years old in good health.

CDR3: CASRKQGNYGYTF. In nucleotides, the CDR3 is TGTGCCAGCAGAAAACAGGGGAACTATGGCTACACCTTC. This chain joins TRBV9 and TRBJ1-2; 7 bases are a match to TRBD1. Trimming took 5 bases from V and 2 from J; bases not matched to a gene: 3. This CDR3 comprises 13 residues. In germline, CDR1 is SGDLS, CDR2 YYNGEE.